This TCR beta chain was found in a study of blood T cell repertoires in COVID-19 (dated by TCRdb to 2020 to 2022). About the full investigation: Collaborator samples came from the United States, Italy and Spain and covered acute and convalescent phases of COVID-19. HLA class I and class II types, where available, came from metadata supplied by the sample provider rather than from assay-based typing. Deeply sampled blood TCRbeta repertoires from subjects exposed to, actively infected with, or recovered from COVID-19 were included in the dataset. The repertoires were released in a freely available public database meant as a resource for research on the immune response to SARS-CoV-2. The samples were drawn from the first 160 participants of the ongoing ImmuneRACE study and from more than 1,000 subjects provided by 6 global collaborators. A de-identified subject ID, COVID-19 status, age in years and sex were almost always included in the sample metadata. The material from the prospective study consisted of cDNA or gDNA derived from T cells, B-cell-depleted T cells, or PBMCs. Beyond this particular receptor, the publication reports: How much clinical and demographic metadata was included differed by source and by participant, and the metadata was provided uncurated.

V has 4 bases trimmed and J has 10 bases trimmed; junction bases matching no gene number 13. The germline V gene (reference sequence) gives CDR1 as MNHEY and CDR2 as SMNVEV. The CDR3, cysteine through phenylalanine, is 15 amino acids long. Just CDR3 DNA is preserved here, 45 bases in frame from base 1. Whole blood was collected in K2EDTA tubes by collaborating institutions according to the institutions' own protocols. For TCRbeta analysis, collaborators shipped samples as frozen whole blood, isolated PBMCs, or DNA extracted from either of those sample types. The immunoSEQ Assay, a bias-controlled multiplex PCR, was used to amplify TCRbeta CDR3 regions from genomic DNA. The original pipeline was this. The number of nucleated cells in each sample was estimated from the amplification of reference gene primers within the assay. To quantify the absolute abundance of each unique TCRbeta CDR3 rearrangement, sequence reads were collapsed and filtered. Productive Simpson clonality was computed per sample as the square root of Simpson's diversity index over productive rearrangements. Here the immuneACCESS table is served through TCRdb, limited to in-frame sequences with V and J called. Missing clones are a known gap in these copies; in checked studies unresolved V genes cover under half, and the rest lacks a known reason. The D gene and trimming were derived from the DNA, and the V and J assignments and clone size from that table. For this sample the table gives some 150,000 clones, of which roughly 79% were detected only once. Roughly 8.8% of the sample is in the top ten clones.

Comment on this clone: Its antigen is currently not known. Per-nucleotide qualities are absent, and no much larger clonotype sits a single base away.

This clonotype was obtained from a human donor with acute or convalescent COVID-19. The donor label of this sample is uncertain. The V gene is TRBV27 and the J gene is TRBJ1-1; 9 bases in the junction line up with TRBD1. The sample consisted of peripheral blood. The CDR3 region has the sequence CASSSPSPGQGRAFF. The sequence in DNA is TGTGCCAGCAGTTCTCCCTCTCCGGGACAGGGAAGAGCTTTCTTT.